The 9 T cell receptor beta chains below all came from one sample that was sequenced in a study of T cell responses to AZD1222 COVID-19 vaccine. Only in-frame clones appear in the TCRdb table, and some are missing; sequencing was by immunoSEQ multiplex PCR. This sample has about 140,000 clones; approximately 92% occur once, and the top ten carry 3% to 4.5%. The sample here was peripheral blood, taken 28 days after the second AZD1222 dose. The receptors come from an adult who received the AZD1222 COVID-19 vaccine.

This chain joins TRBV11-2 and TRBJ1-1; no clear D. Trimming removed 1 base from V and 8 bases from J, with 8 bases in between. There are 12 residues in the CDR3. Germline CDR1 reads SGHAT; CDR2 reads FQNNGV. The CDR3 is CASSLGTAEAFF. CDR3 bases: TGTGCCAGCAGCTTAGGCACAGCAGAAGCTTTCTTT. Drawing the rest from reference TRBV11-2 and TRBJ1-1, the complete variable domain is EAGVAQSPRYKIIEKRQSVAFWCNPISGHATLYWYQQILGQGPKLLIQFQNNGVVDDSQLPKDRFSAERLKGVDSTLKIQPAKLEDSAVYLCASSLGTAEAFFGQGTRLTVV.

The CDR3 loop is CASSLAQGSYTIYF. In DNA, the CDR3 is TGTGCCAGCAGCTTGGCGCAGGGGTCTTACACCATATATTTT. The V and J genes are TRBV5-6 and TRBJ1-3, with D perhaps TRBD1 (6 bases). CDR3 size: 14 residues. Germline V lookup: CDR1 SGHDT, CDR2 YYEEEE. Between the trimmed V and J ends, which lost 0 bases and 8 bases, there was a span of 12 bases.

This chain's CDR3 is CASSWAKGTGGYTF. As DNA, the CDR3 is TGTGCCAGCAGTTGGGCCAAGGGGACAGGGGGCTACACCTTC. V gene TRBV6-5 combines with J gene TRBJ1-2; TRBD1 matches 9 bases. The ends lost 4 bases at V and 8 bases at J; junction bases unmatched: 8. In germline, CDR1 is MNHEY, CDR2 SVGAGI. The CDR3 is 14 residues long.

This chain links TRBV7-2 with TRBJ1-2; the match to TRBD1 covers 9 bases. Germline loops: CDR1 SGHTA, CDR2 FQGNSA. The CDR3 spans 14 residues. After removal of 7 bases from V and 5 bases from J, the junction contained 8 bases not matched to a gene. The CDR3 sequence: CASTPDRGGYGYTF. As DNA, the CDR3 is TGTGCCAGCACCCCGGACAGGGGTGGTTATGGCTACACCTTC.

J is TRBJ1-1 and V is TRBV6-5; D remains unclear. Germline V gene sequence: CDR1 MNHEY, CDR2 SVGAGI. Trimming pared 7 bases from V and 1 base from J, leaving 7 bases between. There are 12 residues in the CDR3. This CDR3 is CASTARNTEAFF. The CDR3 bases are TGTGCCAGCACAGCGAGGAACACTGAAGCTTTCTTT.

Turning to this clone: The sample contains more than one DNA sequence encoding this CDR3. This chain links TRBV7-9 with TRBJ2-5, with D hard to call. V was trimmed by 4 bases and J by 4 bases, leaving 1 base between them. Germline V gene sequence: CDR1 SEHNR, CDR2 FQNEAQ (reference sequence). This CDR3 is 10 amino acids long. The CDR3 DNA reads TGTGCCAGCAGCTCAGAGACCCAGTACTTC. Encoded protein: CASSSETQYF.

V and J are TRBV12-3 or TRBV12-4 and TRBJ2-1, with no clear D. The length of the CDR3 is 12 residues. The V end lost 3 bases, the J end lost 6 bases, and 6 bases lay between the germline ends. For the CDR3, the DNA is TGTGCCAGCAGTTTCCCCTCCAATGAGCAGTTCTTC. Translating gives CASSFPSNEQFF.

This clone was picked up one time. CDR3 loop: CASSLGAGGMYNEQFF. The CDR3 coding sequence is TGTGCCAGCAGTCTGGGGGCGGGAGGGATGTACAATGAGCAGTTCTTC. The chain employs TRBV11-3 and TRBJ2-1; 9 bases line up with TRBD2. CDR3 length: 16 residues. Germline assignment: CDR1 SGHNT and CDR2 YENEEA. Unmatched junction bases numbered 10, after V lost 6 bases and J lost 4 bases.

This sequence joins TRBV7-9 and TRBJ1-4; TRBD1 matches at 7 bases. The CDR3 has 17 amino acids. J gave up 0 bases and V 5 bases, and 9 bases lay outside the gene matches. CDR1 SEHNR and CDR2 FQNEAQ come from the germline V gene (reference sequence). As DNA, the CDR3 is TGTGCCAGCAGCCGGGGACAGCCAATCGCAACTAATGAAAAACTGTTTTTT. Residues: CASSRGQPIATNEKLFF.